A selection of T cell receptor beta chains follows, all from one sample in a study of blood T cell repertoires in COVID-19. Assay: immunoSEQ multiplex PCR; the TCRdb copy retains only in-frame clones and omits some. This sample has fewer than 120,000 clones, with approximately 90% found just once. Sequenced material: peripheral blood. These receptor sequences come from a woman in her forties or fifties with acute or convalescent COVID-19. Each CDR3 is given with its conserved first and last residue. D genes are given only for firm matches. The size field is filled for only some rows; it gives once, few, many or a size class.

once | TRBJ1-2 | TRBD1 | TRBV5-5 | CASSPPTGVGGYTF
- | TRBJ2-3 | TRBD2 | TRBV4-1 | CASSQDRAGGLETQYF
- | TRBJ2-2 | - | TRBV27 | CASSLDWGDTGELFF
- | TRBJ2-7 | - | TRBV24-1 | CATSLHGSYEQYF
once | TRBJ2-3 | TRBD1 | TRBV18 | CASSLSGTPGGDTQYF
- | TRBJ1-2 | - | TRBV11-3 | CASRRLGEVIYGYTF
- | TRBJ1-1 | - | TRBV19 | CASTSRRTGAFF
- | TRBJ1-2 | - | TRBV29-1 | CSVGAGAAGYGYTF
- | TRBJ2-5 | - | TRBV3-1/TRBV3-2 | CASSQDRRGPRETQYF
- | TRBJ1-1 | - | TRBV6-6 | CASSYRGGQGGTEAFF
- | TRBJ1-5 | TRBD1 | TRBV19 | CASSTTGGGNQPQHF
- | TRBJ1-1 | - | TRBV19 | CASSIGQGEQTEAFF
- | TRBJ2-7 | - | TRBV18 | CASSPIQGYEQYF
once | TRBJ1-2 | - | TRBV12-3/TRBV12-4 | CASSLLGTPGYTF
once | TRBJ2-7 | TRBD2 | TRBV2 | CASSLTSGYEQYF
- | TRBJ2-7 | TRBD1 | TRBV7-8 | CASSLVGPGGYEQYF
once | TRBJ1-2 | - | TRBV19 | CASSPTGLQNYGYTF
- | TRBJ1-2 | - | TRBV4-1 | CASSQDGRSYGYTF
once | TRBJ1-4 | - | TRBV7-9 | CASSLSGLLLFF
- | TRBJ1-6 | - | TRBV9 | CASSVTGKSPLHF
- | TRBJ2-3 | TRBD2 | TRBV7-2 | CASSLAGSGRITDTQYF
- | TRBJ2-1 | - | TRBV3-1/TRBV3-2 | CASSPLLAVLEQFF
- | TRBJ2-7 | - | TRBV15 | CATSRVSGTSTYEQYF
- | TRBJ1-1 | - | TRBV19 | CASSNRGTEAFF
- | TRBJ2-7 | TRBD2 | TRBV27 | CASRRAGGFYEQYF
many | TRBJ1-2 | - | TRBV7-9 | CASSPRTGGGGYTF